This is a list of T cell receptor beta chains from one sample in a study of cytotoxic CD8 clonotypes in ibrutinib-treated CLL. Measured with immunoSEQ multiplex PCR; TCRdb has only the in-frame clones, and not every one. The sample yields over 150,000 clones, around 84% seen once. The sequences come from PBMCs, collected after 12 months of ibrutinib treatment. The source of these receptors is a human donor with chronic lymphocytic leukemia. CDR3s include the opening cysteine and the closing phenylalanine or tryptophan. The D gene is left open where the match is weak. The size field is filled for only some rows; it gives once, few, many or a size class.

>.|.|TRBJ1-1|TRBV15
CATSVGGGLNTEAFF
TGTGCCACCAGCGTCGGGGGAGGGTTGAACACTGAAGCTTTCTTT
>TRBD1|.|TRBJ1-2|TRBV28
CASKAGTGGSGYTF
TGTGCCAGCAAAGCCGGGACAGGGGGAAGTGGCTACACCTTC
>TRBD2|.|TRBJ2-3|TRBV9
CASSVAASGSGTQYF
TGTGCCAGCAGCGTAGCGGCTAGCGGGAGTGGTACGCAGTATTTT
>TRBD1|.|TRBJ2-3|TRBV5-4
CASSFGQGADTQYF
TGTGCCAGCAGCTTCGGACAGGGGGCAGATACGCAGTATTTT
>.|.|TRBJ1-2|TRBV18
CASSPDKSGYTF
TGTGCCAGCTCACCCGACAAGTCTGGCTACACCTTC
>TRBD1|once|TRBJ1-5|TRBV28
CASITGGNNQPQHF
TGTGCCAGCATCACAGGGGGTAACAATCAGCCCCAGCATTTT
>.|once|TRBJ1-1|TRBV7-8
CASSLAVEGVTEAFF
TGTGCCAGCAGCTTAGCGGTGGAGGGTGTAACTGAAGCTTTCTTT
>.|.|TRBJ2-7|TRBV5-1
CASKRDYEQYF
TGCGCCAGCAAAAGGGATTACGAGCAGTACTTC
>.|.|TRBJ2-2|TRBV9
CASSVIGGGTGELFF
TGTGCCAGCAGCGTGATTGGGGGAGGCACCGGGGAGCTGTTTTTT
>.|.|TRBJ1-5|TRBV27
CASSWGGQPQHF
TGTGCCAGCAGTTGGGGTGGCCAGCCCCAGCATTTT
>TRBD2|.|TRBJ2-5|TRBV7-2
CASSLGRWGTSGKQETQYF
TGTGCCAGCAGCTTAGGTCGGTGGGGGACTAGCGGGAAACAAGAGACCCAGTACTTC
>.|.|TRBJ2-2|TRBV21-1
CASSKPGSHTGELFF
TGTGCCAGCAGCAAACCGGGATCCCACACCGGGGAGCTGTTTTTT
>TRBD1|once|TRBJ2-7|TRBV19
CASSIDKGAINEQYF
TGTGCCAGTAGTATAGATAAGGGGGCGATCAACGAGCAGTACTTC
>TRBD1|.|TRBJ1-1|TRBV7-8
CASSATQGAGTEAFF
TGTGCCAGCAGCGCTACACAGGGGGCGGGCACTGAAGCTTTCTTT
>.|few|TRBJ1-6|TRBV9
CASSVEGSAGRGPLHF
TGTGCCAGCAGCGTAGAAGGGTCAGCCGGGCGCGGACCCCTCCACTTT
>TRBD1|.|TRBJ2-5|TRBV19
CASSDRGETQYF
TGTGCCAGCTCAGACAGGGGGGAGACCCAGTACTTC
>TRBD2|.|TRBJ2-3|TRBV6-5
CASRTSGSTDTQYF
TGTGCCAGCAGGACTAGCGGGAGTACAGATACGCAGTATTTT
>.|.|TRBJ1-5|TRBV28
CASSSTGVWDQPQHF
TGTGCCAGCAGTTCAACAGGTGTCTGGGATCAGCCCCAGCATTTT
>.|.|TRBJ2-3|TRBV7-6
CASSPPSDTQYF
TGTGCCAGCAGCCCCCCCTCGGATACGCAGTATTTT
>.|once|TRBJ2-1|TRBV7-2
CASSLASRGGEQFF
TGTGCCAGCAGCTTAGCTTCTAGAGGGGGTGAGCAGTTCTTC
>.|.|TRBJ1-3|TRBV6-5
CASSTDSVSGNTIYF
TGTGCCAGCAGTACAGACAGCGTCTCTGGAAACACCATATATTTT
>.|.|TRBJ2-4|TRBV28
CASSADRTLAKNIQYF
TGTGCCAGCAGTGCAGACAGGACCCTAGCCAAAAACATTCAGTACTTC
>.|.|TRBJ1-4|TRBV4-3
CASSLGEAGGNEKLFF
TGCGCCAGCAGCCTCGGGGAGGCAGGAGGAAATGAAAAACTGTTTTTT
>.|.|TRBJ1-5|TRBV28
CASSPDMYSNQPQHF
TGTGCCAGCAGCCCTGACATGTATAGCAATCAGCCCCAGCATTTT
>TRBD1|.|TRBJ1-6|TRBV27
CASSPRIGGSINSPLHF
TGTGCCAGCAGTCCTCGGATAGGGGGCTCCATCAATTCACCCCTCCACTTT
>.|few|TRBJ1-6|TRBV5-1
CASSPTGLRDSPLHF
TGCGCCAGCAGTCCGACAGGTCTAAGGGATTCACCCCTCCACTTT
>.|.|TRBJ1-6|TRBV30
CAWGRSPLHF
TGTGCCTGGGGGAGGTCACCCCTCCACTTT
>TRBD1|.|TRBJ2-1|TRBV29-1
CSVGSPQGNNEQFF
TGCAGCGTTGGATCCCCACAGGGGAACAATGAGCAGTTCTTC
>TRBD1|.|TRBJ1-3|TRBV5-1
CASSLTGSSGNTIYF
TGCGCCAGCAGCCTGACAGGGAGCTCTGGAAACACCATATATTTT
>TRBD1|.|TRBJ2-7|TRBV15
CATSNTTGQGDSEQYF
TGTGCCACCAGCAATACGACTGGACAGGGGGATTCGGAGCAGTACTTC
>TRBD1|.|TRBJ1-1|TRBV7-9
CASSQDRGGLNTEAFF
TGTGCCAGCAGCCAGGACAGGGGGGGACTCAACACTGAAGCTTTCTTT
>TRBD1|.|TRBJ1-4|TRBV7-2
CASSSTGGEKLFF
TGTGCCAGCAGCTCGACAGGGGGGGAAAAACTGTTTTTT
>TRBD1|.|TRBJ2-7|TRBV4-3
CASSRDRGSYEQYF
TGCGCCAGCAGCCGAGACAGGGGGTCCTACGAGCAGTACTTC
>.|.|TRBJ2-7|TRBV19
CASMSHAGPYEQYF
TGTGCCAGCATGAGTCATGCAGGCCCCTACGAGCAGTACTTC
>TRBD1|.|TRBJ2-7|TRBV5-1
CASKGTGYYEQYF
TGCGCCAGCAAGGGGACAGGGTACTACGAGCAGTACTTC
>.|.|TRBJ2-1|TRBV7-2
CASSLTTKYQFF
TGTGCCAGCAGCTTAACCACTAAATACCAGTTCTTC
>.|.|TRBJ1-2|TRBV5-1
CASSQTGDYGYTF
TGCGCCAGCAGCCAAACAGGAGACTATGGCTACACCTTC
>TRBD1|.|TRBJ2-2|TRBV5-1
CASSTEPGGPVNTGELFF
TGCGCCAGCAGCACTGAACCAGGGGGCCCCGTGAACACCGGGGAGCTGTTTTTT
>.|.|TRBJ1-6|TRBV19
CASSMGGSGGSPLHF
TGTGCCAGTAGTATGGGGGGGTCTGGCGGTTCACCCCTCCACTTT
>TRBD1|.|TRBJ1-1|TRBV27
CASSLGRGLSEAFF
TGTGCCAGCAGTTTAGGCAGGGGGCTCTCTGAAGCTTTCTTT
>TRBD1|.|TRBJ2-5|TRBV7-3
CASSKTGLETQYF
TGTGCCAGCAGCAAGACAGGGTTGGAGACCCAGTACTTC
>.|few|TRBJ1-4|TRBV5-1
CASSLRSHTSEKLFF
TGCGCCAGCAGCTTGCGGAGTCATACAAGCGAAAAACTGTTTTTT
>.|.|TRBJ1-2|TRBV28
CASSFLGSELNYGYTF
TGTGCCAGCAGTTTTCTAGGGTCAGAGCTAAACTATGGCTACACCTTC